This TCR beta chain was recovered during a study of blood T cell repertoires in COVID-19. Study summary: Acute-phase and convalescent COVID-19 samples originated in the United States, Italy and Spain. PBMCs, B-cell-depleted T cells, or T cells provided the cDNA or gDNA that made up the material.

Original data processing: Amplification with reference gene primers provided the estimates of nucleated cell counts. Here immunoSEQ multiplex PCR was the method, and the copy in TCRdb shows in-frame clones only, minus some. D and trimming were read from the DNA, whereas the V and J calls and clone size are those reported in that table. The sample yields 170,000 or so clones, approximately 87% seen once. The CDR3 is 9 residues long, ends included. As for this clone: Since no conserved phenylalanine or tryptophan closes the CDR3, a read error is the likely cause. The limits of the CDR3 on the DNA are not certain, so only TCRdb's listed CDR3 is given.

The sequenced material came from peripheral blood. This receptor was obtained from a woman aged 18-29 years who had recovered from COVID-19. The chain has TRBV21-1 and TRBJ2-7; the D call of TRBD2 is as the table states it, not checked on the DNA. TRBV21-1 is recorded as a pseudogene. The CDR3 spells CASSKNRGG.